This entry features one TCR beta chain sequence. The sample originates from a study of blood T cell repertoires in COVID-19. On the study more broadly: The cDNA or gDNA used as material had been derived from T cells, B-cell-depleted T cells, or PBMCs.

Assay used: immunoSEQ multiplex PCR; TCRdb lists only in-frame clones, some missing. The profile shows 250,000 to 300,000 clones, 86% of them singletons. The TCR originated in a man aged 18 to 29 with active or convalescent COVID-19. The sequenced sample consisted of peripheral blood.

CDR3 amino acids: CASSQDWAPTNTQYF. The CDR3 DNA reads as TGCGCCAGCAGCCAAGATTGGGCACCTACGAATACGCAGTATTTT. This chain connects TRBV4-3 to TRBJ2-3; D not certain. The length of the CDR3 is 15 residues. CDR1 and CDR2 from the germline V gene are LGHNA and YSLEER. V was trimmed by 0 bases and J by 7 bases, leaving 14 bases between them.